These 25 T cell receptor beta chains originate from one sample sequenced in a study of cytomegalovirus exposure and HLA in healthy donors. The PCR had 60 Vbeta and 13 Jbeta primers. The method was immunoSEQ multiplex PCR; TCRdb's version includes in-frame clones alone and lacks a portion of them. The data contain 150,000 to 200,000 clones, approximately 72% of them singletons. Material for sequencing was PBMCs. These receptors came from a female donor in good health and CMV-seronegative.

This clone was picked up one time. The chain uses TRBV15 and TRBJ1-1; D might be TRBD1 (5 bases). The CDR3 consists of 13 residues. V lost 4 bases to trimming and J lost 5 bases, with 11 bases between them. The germline CDR1 and CDR2 sequences are LNHNV and YYDKDF (reference sequence). CDR3 nucleotide sequence: TGTGCCACCAGCACGTTGGGGGGTACTGAAGCTTTCTTT. It encodes CATSTLGGTEAFF.

The chain links TRBV5-1 to TRBJ1-2; 7 nucleotides line up with TRBD1. V lost 4 bases to trimming and J lost 3 bases; unmatched junction nucleotides: 12. The CDR3 length is 16 residues. CDR1 and CDR2 from the germline V gene are SGHRS and YFSETQ. This chain's CDR3 is CASSTDPGTADYGYTF. DNA of the CDR3: TGCGCCAGCAGCACGGATCCTGGGACAGCTGACTATGGCTACACCTTC.

V gene TRBV7-9 combines with J gene TRBJ2-7; 7 nucleotides agree with TRBD1. Germline lookup yields CDR1 SEHNR and CDR2 FQNEAQ (reference sequence). The CDR3 has 14 residues. The trim removed 5 bases at V and 3 bases at J, leaving 7 bases unmatched. CDR3 amino acids: CASSPLGQIYEQYF. CDR3 bases: TGTGCCAGCAGCCCACTGGGACAGATCTACGAGCAGTACTTC.

The chain recombines TRBV5-1 with TRBJ2-7; D remains unclear. This CDR3 is built from 14 residues. From germline, CDR1 is SGHRS and CDR2 YFSETQ. Between the trimmed V and J ends, which lost 4 bases and 3 bases, there was a span of 14 bases. This chain's CDR3 is CASSTSTGNYEQYF. CDR3 bases: TGCGCCAGCAGCACTTCGACTGGAAACTACGAGCAGTACTTC.

A few counts support this clone. V and J are TRBV5-1 and TRBJ1-2, with D perhaps TRBD1 (5 bases). Germline-derived CDR1 and CDR2 are SGHRS and YFSETQ. CDR3 length: 15 residues. The V end lost 1 base, the J end lost 6 bases, and 16 bases lay between the germline ends. The chain's CDR3 is CASSLLTPGLDGYTF. DNA for the CDR3: TGCGCCAGCAGCTTGTTGACCCCAGGGTTGGATGGCTACACCTTC. The entire variable domain, with the rest obtained from reference TRBV5-1 and TRBJ1-2, is as follows: KAGVTQTPRYLIKTRGQQVTLSCSPISGHRSVSWYQQTPGQGLQFLFEYFSETQRNKGNFPGRFSGRQFSNSRSEMNVSTLELGDSALYLCASSLLTPGLDGYTFGSGTRLTVV.

The genes are TRBV6-4 and TRBJ2-5, with D perhaps matching TRBD1 (5 bases). V shed 3 bases and J shed 5 bases, with 16 bases lying between them. Germline loops: CDR1 MRHNA, CDR2 SNTAGT. This CDR3 spans 15 amino acids. Here the CDR3 reads CASSESAGMGETQYF. The DNA of the CDR3 is TGTGCCAGCAGTGAGAGTGCAGGGATGGGGGAGACCCAGTACTTC.

The V and J genes are TRBV7-2 and TRBJ2-3; D may be TRBD1 (6 bases). Trimming stripped 1 base from V and 6 bases from J, with 14 bases between. CDR1 is SGHTA, CDR2 FQGNSA, per germline. The length of the CDR3 is 15 residues. The CDR3 reads CASSLGFGGPDTQYF. The CDR3 nucleotides read TGTGCCAGCAGCTTAGGTTTTGGGGGCCCGGATACGCAGTATTTT.

The chain couples TRBV29-1 to TRBJ1-5; D perhaps matches TRBD1 (6 bases). The CDR3 sequence is 13 residues long. Germline loops: CDR1 SQVTM, CDR2 ANQGSEA. V lost 3 bases and J lost 7, with 13 bases in between. The CDR3 region has the DNA TGCAGCGTTGAGGGGGGGCGCGGGCAGCCCCAGCATTTT. This encodes CSVEGGRGQPQHF.

The chain carries TRBV5-6 and TRBJ2-1, with D perhaps TRBD2 (6 bases). Trimming stripped 3 bases from V and 5 bases from J, with 9 bases between. The germline gives CDR1 SGHDT, CDR2 YYEEEE. The CDR3 length is 13 residues. CDR3 DNA: TGTGCCAGCAGCTGGGGACTGAACAATGAGCAGTTCTTC. This encodes CASSWGLNNEQFF.

This chain connects TRBV12-5 to TRBJ2-3; 9 bases map to TRBD2. The germline gives CDR1 LGHNT, CDR2 FRNRAP. V lost 6 bases, J lost 1 base, and 5 bases stayed unmatched. The CDR3 loop spans 15 amino acids. CDR3 amino acids: CASGGRGGCTDTQYF. The CDR3 coding sequence is TGTGCTAGTGGGGGGCGGGGGGGCTGCACAGATACGCAGTATTTT.

The chain is built from TRBV7-2 and TRBJ1-6; D might be TRBD1 (5 bases). Trimming cost V 1 base and J 2 bases, with 18 bases left between them. Germline V CDR1 and CDR2: SGHTA, FQGNSA. This CDR3 has 19 amino acids. The CDR3 is CASSLGPAGRGPYNSPLHF. The CDR3 bases are TGTGCCAGCAGCTTAGGGCCAGCAGGAAGGGGCCCCTATAATTCACCCCTCCACTTT. Full variable domain (remainder filled in from reference TRBV7-2 and TRBJ1-6): GAGVSQSPSNKVTEKGKDVELRCDPISGHTALYWYRQSLGQGLEFLIYFQGNSAPDKSGLPSDRFSAERTGGSVSTLTIQRTQQEDSAVYLCASSLGPAGRGPYNSPLHFGNGTRLTVT.

The sample holds many counts of this clone. The V gene is TRBV30, the J gene TRBJ1-1; possibly TRBD1 for D (5 bases). Germline V gene sequence: CDR1 GTSNPN, CDR2 SVGIG (reference sequence). This CDR3 region has 14 residues. Trimming removed 4 bases from V and 4 bases from J, with 16 bases in between. The CDR3 protein is CAWNGGTGGTEAFF. The CDR3 DNA reads as TGTGCCTGGAACGGCGGTACGGGGGGCACTGAAGCTTTCTTT.

The chain recombines TRBV5-4 with TRBJ2-7; D is unclear. There are 14 residues in the CDR3. The V gene lost 0 bases and the J gene lost 7 bases, with 14 bases spanning the gap. The germline CDR1 and CDR2 sequences are SGHNT and YYREEE (reference sequence). The CDR3 is CASSLVPQTREQYF. The CDR3 DNA reads as TGTGCCAGCAGCTTGGTACCGCAAACGAGGGAGCAGTACTTC.

V is TRBV5-1 and J is TRBJ1-4, with D uncertain. Per the germline V gene, CDR1 is SGHRS and CDR2 is YFSETQ. V was pared by 0 bases and J by 0 bases, with 9 bases between. The CDR3 extends over 16 amino acids. The CDR3 coding sequence is TGCGCCAGCAGCTTGGACGAAACTGCAACTAATGAAAAACTGTTTTTT. Protein sequence: CASSLDETATNEKLFF.

The V gene is TRBV5-4, the J gene TRBJ1-2; 7 nucleotides line up with TRBD1. In germline, CDR1 is SGHNT, CDR2 YYREEE (reference sequence). This CDR3 has 13 amino acids. Germline trimming cut 1 base from V and 8 bases from J; bases unmatched to any gene: 5. The CDR3 DNA reads as TGTGCCAGCAGCTTGTTACAGGGGAGGGGCTACACCTTC. This sequence encodes CASSLLQGRGYTF.

The J gene is TRBJ2-1, the V gene TRBV2; 7 bases match TRBD2. The CDR3 extends over 15 amino acids. CDR1 SNHLY and CDR2 FYNNEI come from the germline V gene. J lost 8 bases, V lost 8 bases, and 15 bases had no gene match. CDR3 residues: CASDLGGTTFYEQFF. The CDR3 DNA reads as TGTGCCAGCGATCTCGGGGGGACTACCTTCTATGAGCAGTTCTTC.

In DNA form, the CDR3 reads TGTGCCAGCAGTGAACCCCAGGGGGCGGTCACTGAAGCTTTCTTT. Amino acid sequence: CASSEPQGAVTEAFF. V usage is TRBV6-1 and J usage is TRBJ1-1; TRBD1 matches 8 bases. J was trimmed by 4 bases and V by 2 bases; bases with no gene match: 6. The germline V gene encodes CDR1 MNHNS and CDR2 SASEGT. The CDR3 spans 15 residues.

This clone was observed a handful of times. This chain links TRBV2 with TRBJ2-5; D not certain. Per the germline V gene, CDR1 is SNHLY and CDR2 is FYNNEI. The CDR3 extends over 12 amino acids. Trimming stripped 4 bases from V and 1 base from J, with 4 bases between. CDR3 in amino acids: CASSALQETQYF. The CDR3 region has the DNA TGTGCCAGCAGTGCCCTCCAAGAGACCCAGTACTTC.

The rearrangement uses TRBV18 and TRBJ1-5; D possibly corresponds to TRBD1 (5 bases). This CDR3 has 13 residues. The V gene's germline CDR1 is KGHSH and CDR2 LQKENI. V lost 2 bases, J lost 7 bases, and 9 bases lay in between. CDR3 coding DNA: TGTGCCAGCTCACCAGGAGGGGAACAGCCCCAGCATTTT. It is translated as CASSPGGEQPQHF. Full variable domain (rest looked up from reference TRBV18 and TRBJ1-5): NAGVMQNPRHLVRRRGQEARLRCSPMKGHSHVYWYRQLPEEGLKFMVYLQKENIIDESGMPKERFSAEFPKEGPSILRIQQVVRGDSAAYFCASSPGGEQPQHFGDGTRLSIL.

This sequence joins TRBV2 and TRBJ2-7; TRBD1 might be the D (6 bases). The V end was cut by 7 bases, the J end by 9 bases, with 16 bases between. CDR1 is SNHLY and CDR2 is FYNNEI in the germline V gene. The CDR3 is made up of 12 amino acids. This CDR3 is CASNLEGVRQYF. The CDR3 DNA reads TGTGCCAGCAATCTAGAGGGGGTGAGGCAGTACTTC.

The chain combines TRBV18 with TRBJ1-2; 8 bases align to TRBD1. Germline CDR1 reads KGHSH; CDR2 reads LQKENI. After removal of 6 bases from V and 2 bases from J, the junction contained 8 bases not matched to a gene. The CDR3 runs 15 residues. The CDR3 DNA is TGTGCCAGCTCCCCCCTCGGACAGGGAAACTATGGCTACACCTTC. Its protein product is CASSPLGQGNYGYTF.

This clone appeared a few times. The rearrangement uses TRBV19 and TRBJ2-7; D is possibly TRBD2 (7 bases). This CDR3 has 17 amino acids. Trimming left V 4 bases short and J 0 bases short, with 19 bases between. Germline loops: CDR1 LNHDA, CDR2 SQIVND (reference sequence). Written as DNA, the CDR3 is TGTGCCAGTAGTAAATTCTTTGGTCGGGGGGCCTCCTACGAGCAGTACTTC. Amino acid sequence: CASSKFFGRGASYEQYF.

V and J are TRBV7-6 and TRBJ2-3; 8 bases line up with TRBD1. Germline CDR1 reads SGHVS; CDR2 reads FNYEAQ. V shed 1 base, J shed 1 base, and the junction held 4 bases outside the gene matches. The CDR3 totals 16 residues. CDR3 in DNA: TGTGCCAGCAGCTTAGGTTTGGGACAGGGCACAGATACGCAGTATTTT. Protein product: CASSLGLGQGTDTQYF.

This clone was seen a handful of times. The chain links TRBV10-3 to TRBJ1-1; D is possibly TRBD1 (6 bases). Trimming shortened V by 6 bases and J by 4 bases, and 15 bases separated the two germline ends. Germline V lookup: CDR1 ENHRY, CDR2 SYGVKD. This CDR3 region has 14 residues. The CDR3: CAISLTGPGTEAFF. DNA for the CDR3: TGTGCCATCAGCCTCACAGGGCCGGGCACTGAAGCTTTCTTT.

This sequence joins TRBV19 and TRBJ1-5; 8 bases are a match to TRBD1. The junction had 2 bases not matched to a gene; V was cut back by 9 bases and J by 4 bases. The germline V gene encodes CDR1 LNHDA and CDR2 SQIVND (reference sequence). The CDR3 extends over 12 amino acids. Here the CDR3 DNA reads TGTGCCAGCGACAGGGGTAATCAGCCCCAGCATTTT. Amino acids: CASDRGNQPQHF.